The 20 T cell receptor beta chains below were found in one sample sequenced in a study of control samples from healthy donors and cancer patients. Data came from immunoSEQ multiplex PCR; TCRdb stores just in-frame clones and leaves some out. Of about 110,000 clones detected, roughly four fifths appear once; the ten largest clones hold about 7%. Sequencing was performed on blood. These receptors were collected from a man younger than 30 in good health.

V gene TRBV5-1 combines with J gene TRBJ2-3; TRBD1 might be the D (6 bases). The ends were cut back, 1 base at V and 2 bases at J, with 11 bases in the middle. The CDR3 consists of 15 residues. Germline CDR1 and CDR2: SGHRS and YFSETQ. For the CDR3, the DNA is TGCGCCAGCAGCTTGACAGGGTTGGTCACAGATACGCAGTATTTT. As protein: CASSLTGLVTDTQYF.

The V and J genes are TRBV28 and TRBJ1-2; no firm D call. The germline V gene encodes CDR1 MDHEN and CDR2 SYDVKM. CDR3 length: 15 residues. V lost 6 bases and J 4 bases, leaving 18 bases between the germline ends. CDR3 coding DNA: TGTGCCAGCAGGCTTGGACCCATACCCCTCTATGGCTACACCTTC. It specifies CASRLGPIPLYGYTF.

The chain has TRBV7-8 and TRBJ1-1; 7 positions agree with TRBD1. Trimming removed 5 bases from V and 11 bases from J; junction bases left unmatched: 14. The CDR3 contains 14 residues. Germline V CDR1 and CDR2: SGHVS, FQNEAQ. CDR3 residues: CASSPSDREGAAFF. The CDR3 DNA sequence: TGTGCCAGCAGCCCCTCAGACAGGGAGGGTGCGGCTTTCTTT.

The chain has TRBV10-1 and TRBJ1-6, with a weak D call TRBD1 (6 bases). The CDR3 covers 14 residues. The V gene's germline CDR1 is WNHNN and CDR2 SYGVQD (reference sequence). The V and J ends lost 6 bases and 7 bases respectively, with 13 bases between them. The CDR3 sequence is CASSLGGRNSPLHF. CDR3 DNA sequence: TGCGCCAGCAGCCTCGGGGGGCGCAATTCACCCCTCCACTTT.

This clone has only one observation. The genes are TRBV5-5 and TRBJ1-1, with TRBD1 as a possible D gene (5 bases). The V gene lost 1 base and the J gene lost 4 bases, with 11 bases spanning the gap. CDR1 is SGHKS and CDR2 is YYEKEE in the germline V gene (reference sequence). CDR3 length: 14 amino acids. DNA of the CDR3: TGTGCCAGCAGCTTGTACGGGGCGGGCACTGAAGCTTTCTTT. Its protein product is CASSLYGAGTEAFF.

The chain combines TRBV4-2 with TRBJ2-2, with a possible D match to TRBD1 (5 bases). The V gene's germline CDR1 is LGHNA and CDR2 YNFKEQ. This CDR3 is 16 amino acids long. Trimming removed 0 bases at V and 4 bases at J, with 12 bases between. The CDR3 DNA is TGTGCCAGCAGCCAAGATGGGGCCCAGGGCACCGGGGAGCTGTTTTTT. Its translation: CASSQDGAQGTGELFF.

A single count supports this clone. The CDR3 DNA is TGTGCCAGCAGCCCCCACCGGGACAGTCCCTCCTACGAGCAGTACTTC. Encoded protein: CASSPHRDSPSYEQYF. The chain is built from TRBV7-9 and TRBJ2-7; 7 bases line up with TRBD1. Germline CDR1 SEHNR, CDR2 FQNEAQ (reference sequence). The CDR3 covers 16 residues. After removal of 5 bases from V and 0 bases from J, the junction contained 10 bases not matched to a gene.

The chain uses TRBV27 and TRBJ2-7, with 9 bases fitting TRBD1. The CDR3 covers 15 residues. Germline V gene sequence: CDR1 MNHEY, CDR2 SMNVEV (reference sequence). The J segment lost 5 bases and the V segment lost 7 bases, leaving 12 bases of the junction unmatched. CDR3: CASTPNRGRWDEQYF. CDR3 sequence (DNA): TGTGCCAGCACCCCCAACAGGGGGCGGTGGGACGAGCAGTACTTC.

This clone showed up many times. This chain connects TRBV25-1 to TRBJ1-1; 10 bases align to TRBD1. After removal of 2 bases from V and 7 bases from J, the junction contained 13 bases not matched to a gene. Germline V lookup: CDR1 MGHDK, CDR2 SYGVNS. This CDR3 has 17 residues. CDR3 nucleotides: TGTGCCAGCAGTGAAACCTCGGGACAGGGGTCGCCGATTGAAGCTTTCTTT. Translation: CASSETSGQGSPIEAFF.

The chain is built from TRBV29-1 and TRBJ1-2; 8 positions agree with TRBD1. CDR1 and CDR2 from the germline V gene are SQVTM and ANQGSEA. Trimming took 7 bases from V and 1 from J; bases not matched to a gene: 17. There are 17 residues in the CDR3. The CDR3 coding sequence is TGCAGCGCGGCCCCTCGACAGGGGCCTTTGATTAACTATGGCTACACCTTC. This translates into CSAAPRQGPLINYGYTF.

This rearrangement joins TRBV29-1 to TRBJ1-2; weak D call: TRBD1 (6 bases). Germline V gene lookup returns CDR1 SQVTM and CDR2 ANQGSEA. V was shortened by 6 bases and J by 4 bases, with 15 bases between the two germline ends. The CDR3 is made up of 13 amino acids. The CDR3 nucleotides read TGCAGCGTGGGTGACGGACAGATCTATGGCTACACCTTC. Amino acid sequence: CSVGDGQIYGYTF.

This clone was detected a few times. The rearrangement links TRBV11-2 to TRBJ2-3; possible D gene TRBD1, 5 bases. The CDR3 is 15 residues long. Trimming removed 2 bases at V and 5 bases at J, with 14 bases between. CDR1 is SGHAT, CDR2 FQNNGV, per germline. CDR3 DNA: TGTGCCAGCAGCTTAATGCCAGGGCGATTAGATACGCAGTATTTT. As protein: CASSLMPGRLDTQYF.

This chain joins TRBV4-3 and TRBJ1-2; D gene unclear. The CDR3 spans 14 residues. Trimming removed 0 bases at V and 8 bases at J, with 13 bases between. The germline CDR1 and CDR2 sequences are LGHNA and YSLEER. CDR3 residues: CASSQDRNVGGYTF. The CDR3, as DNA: TGCGCCAGCAGCCAAGATAGGAACGTAGGAGGCTACACCTTC.

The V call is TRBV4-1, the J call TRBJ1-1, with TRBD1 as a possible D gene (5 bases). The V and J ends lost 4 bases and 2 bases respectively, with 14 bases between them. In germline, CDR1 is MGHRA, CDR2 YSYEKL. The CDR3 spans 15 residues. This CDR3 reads CASSPTRGGNTEAFF. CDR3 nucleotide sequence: TGCGCCAGCAGCCCAACACGCGGGGGTAACACTGAAGCTTTCTTT.

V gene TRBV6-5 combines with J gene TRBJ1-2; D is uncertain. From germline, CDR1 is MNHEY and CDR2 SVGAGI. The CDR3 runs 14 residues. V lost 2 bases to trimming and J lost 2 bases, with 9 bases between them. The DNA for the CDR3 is TGTGCCAGCAGTTACAGTCAGCCGAACTATGGCTACACCTTC. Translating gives CASSYSQPNYGYTF.

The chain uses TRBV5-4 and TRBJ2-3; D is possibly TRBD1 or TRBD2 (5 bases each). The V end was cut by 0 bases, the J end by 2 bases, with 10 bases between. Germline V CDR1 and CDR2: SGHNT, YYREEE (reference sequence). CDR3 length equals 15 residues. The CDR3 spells CASSLDGGNTDTQYF. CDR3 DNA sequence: TGTGCCAGCAGCTTGGATGGGGGTAACACAGATACGCAGTATTTT.

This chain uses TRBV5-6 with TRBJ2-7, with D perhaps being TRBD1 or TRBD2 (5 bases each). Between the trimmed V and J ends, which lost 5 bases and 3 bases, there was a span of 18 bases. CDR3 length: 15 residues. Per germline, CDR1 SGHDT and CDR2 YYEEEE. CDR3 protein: CASRARGRIFYEQYV. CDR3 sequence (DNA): TGTGCCAGCAGGGCCCGGGGACGGATATTCTACGAGCAGTACGTC.

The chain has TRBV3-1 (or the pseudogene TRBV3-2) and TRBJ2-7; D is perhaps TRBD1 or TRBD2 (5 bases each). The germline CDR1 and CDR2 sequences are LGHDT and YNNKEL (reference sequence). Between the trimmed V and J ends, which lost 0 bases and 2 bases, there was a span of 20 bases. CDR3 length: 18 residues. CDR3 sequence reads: CASSQDGAAHRGPYEQYF. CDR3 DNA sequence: TGTGCCAGCAGCCAAGATGGTGCCGCCCATCGGGGACCCTACGAGCAGTACTTC.

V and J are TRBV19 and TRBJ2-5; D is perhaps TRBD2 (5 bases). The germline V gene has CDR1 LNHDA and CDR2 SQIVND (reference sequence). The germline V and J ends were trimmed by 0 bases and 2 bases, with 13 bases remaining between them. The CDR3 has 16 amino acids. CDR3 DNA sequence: TGTGCCAGTAGTATAGATTCCTCTAGCAGACAAGAGACCCAGTACTTC. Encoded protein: CASSIDSSSRQETQYF.

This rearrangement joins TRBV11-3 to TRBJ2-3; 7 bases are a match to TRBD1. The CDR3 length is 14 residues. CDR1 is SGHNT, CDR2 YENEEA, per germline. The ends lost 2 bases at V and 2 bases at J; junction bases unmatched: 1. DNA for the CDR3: TGTGCCAGCAGCTTACAGGGGGTCACAGATACGCAGTATTTT. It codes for CASSLQGVTDTQYF.